This T cell receptor beta chain originates from a study of blood T cell repertoires in COVID-19. Across the whole study: Donors in the United States, Italy and Spain gave samples during acute or convalescent COVID-19. T cells, B-cell-depleted T cells, or PBMCs supplied cDNA or gDNA.

In the original processing: Nucleated cell counts were estimated from reference gene primer amplification. Profiling relied on immunoSEQ multiplex PCR, and the TCRdb table lists in-frame clones only, not all of them. D and trimming come from the DNA, and the V and J calls and clone size come from that table. The sample carries 300,000 to 450,000 clones, 85% recorded once. Unmatched junction bases numbered 3, after V lost 4 bases and J lost 2 bases. Germline CDR1 and CDR2: SGHTA and FQGTGA. The CDR3 is made up of 15 amino acids. The rearrangement uses TRBV7-3 and TRBJ1-3; 9 positions match TRBD1. Sequencing was done on a sample of peripheral blood. The receptor's source is a woman aged 18-29 years with acute or convalescent COVID-19. The CDR3 region has the DNA TGTGCCAGCAGCTCGGACAGGGGACCTGGAAACACCATATATTTT. This encodes CASSSDRGPGNTIYF. Full variable domain (rest looked up from reference TRBV7-3 and TRBJ1-3): GAGVSQTPSNKVTEKGKYVELRCDPISGHTALYWYRQSLGQGPEFLIYFQGTGAADDSGLPNDRFFAVRPEGSVSTLKIQRTERGDSAVYLCASSSDRGPGNTIYFGEGSWLTVV.